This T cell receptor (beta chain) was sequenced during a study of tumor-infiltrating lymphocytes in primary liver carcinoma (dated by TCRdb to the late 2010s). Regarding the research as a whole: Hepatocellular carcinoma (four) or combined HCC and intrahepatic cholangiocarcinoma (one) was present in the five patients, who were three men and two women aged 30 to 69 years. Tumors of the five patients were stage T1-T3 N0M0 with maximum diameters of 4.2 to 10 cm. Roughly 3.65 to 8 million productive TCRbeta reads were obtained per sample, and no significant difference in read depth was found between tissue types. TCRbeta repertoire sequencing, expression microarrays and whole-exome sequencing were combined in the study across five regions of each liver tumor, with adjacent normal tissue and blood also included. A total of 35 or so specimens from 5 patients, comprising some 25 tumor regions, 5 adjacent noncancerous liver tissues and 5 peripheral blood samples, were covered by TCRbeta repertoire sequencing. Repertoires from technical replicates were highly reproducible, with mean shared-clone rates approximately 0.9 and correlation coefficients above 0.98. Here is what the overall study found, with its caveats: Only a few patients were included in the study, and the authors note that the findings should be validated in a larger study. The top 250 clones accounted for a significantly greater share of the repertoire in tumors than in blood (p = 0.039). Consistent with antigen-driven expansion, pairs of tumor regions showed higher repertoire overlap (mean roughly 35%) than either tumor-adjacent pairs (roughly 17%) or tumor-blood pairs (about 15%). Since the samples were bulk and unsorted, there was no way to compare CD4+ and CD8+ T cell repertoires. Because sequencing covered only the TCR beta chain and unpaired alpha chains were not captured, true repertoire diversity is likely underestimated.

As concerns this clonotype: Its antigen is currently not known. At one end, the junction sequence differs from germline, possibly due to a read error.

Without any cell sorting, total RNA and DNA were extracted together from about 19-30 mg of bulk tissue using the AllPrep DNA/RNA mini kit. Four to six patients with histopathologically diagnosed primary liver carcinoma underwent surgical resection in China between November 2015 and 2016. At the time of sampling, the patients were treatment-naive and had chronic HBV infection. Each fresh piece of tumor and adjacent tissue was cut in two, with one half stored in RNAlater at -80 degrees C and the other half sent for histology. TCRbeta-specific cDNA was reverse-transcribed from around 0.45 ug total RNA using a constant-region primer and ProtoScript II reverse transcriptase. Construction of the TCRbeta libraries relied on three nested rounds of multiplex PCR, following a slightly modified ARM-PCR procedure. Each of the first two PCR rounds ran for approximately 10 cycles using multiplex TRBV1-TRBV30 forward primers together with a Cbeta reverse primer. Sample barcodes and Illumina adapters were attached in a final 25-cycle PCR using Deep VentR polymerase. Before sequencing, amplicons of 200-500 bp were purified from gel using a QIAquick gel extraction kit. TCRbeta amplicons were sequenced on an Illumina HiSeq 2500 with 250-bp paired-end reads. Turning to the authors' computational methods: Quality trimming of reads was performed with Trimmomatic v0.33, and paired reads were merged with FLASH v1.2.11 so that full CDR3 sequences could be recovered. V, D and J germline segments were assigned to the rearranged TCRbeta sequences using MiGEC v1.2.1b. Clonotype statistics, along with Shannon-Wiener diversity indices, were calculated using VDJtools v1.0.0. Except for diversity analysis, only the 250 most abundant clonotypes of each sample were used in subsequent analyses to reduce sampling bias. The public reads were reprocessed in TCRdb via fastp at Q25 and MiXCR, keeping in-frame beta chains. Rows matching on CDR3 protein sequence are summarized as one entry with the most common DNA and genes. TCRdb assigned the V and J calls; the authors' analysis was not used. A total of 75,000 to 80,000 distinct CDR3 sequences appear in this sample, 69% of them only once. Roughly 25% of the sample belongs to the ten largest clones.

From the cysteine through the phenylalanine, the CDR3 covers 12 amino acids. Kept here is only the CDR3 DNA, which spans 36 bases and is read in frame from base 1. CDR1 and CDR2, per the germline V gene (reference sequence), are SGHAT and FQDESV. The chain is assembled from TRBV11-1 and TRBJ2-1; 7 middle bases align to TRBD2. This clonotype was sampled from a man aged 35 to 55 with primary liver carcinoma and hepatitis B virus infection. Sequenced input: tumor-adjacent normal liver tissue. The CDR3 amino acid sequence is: CASVGDYNEQFF. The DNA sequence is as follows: TGTGCCAGCGTAGGGGACTACAATGAGCAATTCTTC.